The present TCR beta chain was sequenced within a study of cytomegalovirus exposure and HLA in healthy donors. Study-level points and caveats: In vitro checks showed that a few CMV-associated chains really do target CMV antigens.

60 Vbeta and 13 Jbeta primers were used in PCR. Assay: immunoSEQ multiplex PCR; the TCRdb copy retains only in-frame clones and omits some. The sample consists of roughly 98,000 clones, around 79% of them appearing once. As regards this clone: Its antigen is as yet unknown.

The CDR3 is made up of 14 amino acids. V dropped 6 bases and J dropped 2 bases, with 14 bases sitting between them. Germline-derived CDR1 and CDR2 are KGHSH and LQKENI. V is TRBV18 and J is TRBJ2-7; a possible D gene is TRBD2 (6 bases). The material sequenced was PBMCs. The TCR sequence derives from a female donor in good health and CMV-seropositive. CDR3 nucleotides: TGTGCCAGCTCCGGGGGAGGTCCCGCCTACGAGCAGTACTTC. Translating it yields CASSGGGPAYEQYF.